One and the same sample provided the 8 T cell receptor beta chains below, sequenced in a study of circulating and synovial CD4+ cells in juvenile arthritis. Sequenced by immunoSEQ multiplex PCR; TCRdb stores in-frame clones only, minus some. The sample shows 25,000 to 35,000 clones, around 93% of them seen only once. Sequences were obtained from CD4+ T cells from blood. These receptors were collected from a human donor with juvenile idiopathic arthritis.

The gene calls are TRBV2 and TRBJ2-5; 9 bases are shared with TRBD1. This CDR3 has 16 amino acids. V lost 11 bases and J lost 6; bases outside the gene matches: 19. Germline CDR1 is SNHLY and CDR2 is FYNNEI. The chain's CDR3 is CASNSPGTGKVKTQYF. CDR3 nucleotide sequence: TGTGCCTCGAACTCCCCGGGGACAGGGAAGGTGAAGACCCAGTACTTC.

The V gene is TRBV6-5, the J gene TRBJ1-2; the match to TRBD1 covers 7 bases. Germline values: CDR1 MNHEY, CDR2 SVGAGI. The J segment lost 8 bases and the V segment lost 4 bases, leaving 16 bases of the junction unmatched. This CDR3 comprises 16 residues. The CDR3 coding sequence is TGTGCCAGCAGTTCTCGAACCTTAAACAGGGGCGAGGGCTACACCTTC. Translating it yields CASSSRTLNRGEGYTF.

The chain joins TRBV7-3 to TRBJ2-2; D may be TRBD1 (6 bases). This CDR3 region has 16 residues. The germline V gene has CDR1 SGHTA and CDR2 FQGTGA. The V end lost 1 base, the J end lost 3 bases, and 12 bases lay between the germline ends. This CDR3 is CASSLKGDGYTGELFF. For the CDR3, the DNA is TGTGCCAGCAGCTTAAAGGGGGACGGGTACACCGGGGAGCTGTTTTTT. Filled out from reference TRBV7-3 and TRBJ2-2, the complete variable domain reads GAGVSQTPSNKVTEKGKYVELRCDPISGHTALYWYRQSLGQGPEFLIYFQGTGAADDSGLPNDRFFAVRPEGSVSTLKIQRTERGDSAVYLCASSLKGDGYTGELFFGEGSRLTVL.

The chain joins TRBV6-6 to TRBJ2-7; TRBD2 might be the D (5 bases). With 8 bases removed from V and 3 bases from J, the gap between germline ends came to 8 bases. This CDR3 is built from 11 residues. The germline gives CDR1 MNHNY, CDR2 SVGAGI (reference sequence). The CDR3 nucleotides are TGTGCCAGCCACGAGGGCTACGAGCAGTACTTC. Translated, it gives CASHEGYEQYF.

The V call is TRBV11-3, the J call TRBJ2-2; weak D call: TRBD2 (6 bases). The length of the CDR3 is 14 residues. The V end lost 6 bases, the J end lost 3 bases, and 11 bases lay between the germline ends. From germline, CDR1 is SGHNT and CDR2 YENEEA. The CDR3 DNA reads TGTGCCAGCAGTTCGGACTACGACACCGGGGAGCTGTTTTTT. Translation: CASSSDYDTGELFF.

The V call is TRBV15, the J call TRBJ2-1; D not certain. V lost 3 bases and J 1 base, leaving 7 bases between the germline ends. The CDR3 runs to 14 residues. From germline, CDR1 is LNHNV and CDR2 YYDKDF (reference sequence). The CDR3 sequence: CATSSPGSYNEQFF. CDR3 DNA: TGTGCCACCAGCAGTCCCGGGTCCTACAATGAGCAGTTCTTC.

The chain combines TRBV28 with TRBJ2-1; TRBD1 is a possible D gene (6 bases). The CDR3 is 13 residues long. In germline, CDR1 is MDHEN, CDR2 SYDVKM. Trimming cost V 2 bases and J 6 bases, with 8 bases left between them. The CDR3 spells CASSLGGPNEQFF. For the CDR3, the DNA is TGTGCCAGCAGTTTAGGGGGCCCCAATGAGCAGTTCTTC.

The rearrangement links TRBV28 to TRBJ1-4; D is unclear. The CDR3 sequence is 14 residues long. Trimming stripped 3 bases from V and 3 bases from J, with 8 bases between. Germline loops: CDR1 MDHEN, CDR2 SYDVKM. CDR3 amino acids: CASSLRGSNEKLFF. The CDR3 nucleotides read TGTGCCAGCAGTTTGAGAGGGTCTAATGAAAAACTGTTTTTT.